This TCR beta chain was captured in a study of Ad26.COV2.S vaccination and SARS-CoV-2 variants. Study overall: Intramuscularly, Ad26.COV2.S was given either once or twice, 56 days apart. Findings of the study overall: Spike-specific TCR breadth was greater after Ad26.COV2.S than placebo.

In this sample, this clone turned up once. The antigen is undetermined. Treatment: roughly 20 received Ad26.COV2.S at low or high dose, single or two shots; roughly five received placebo; per-sample allocation not given. After the first vaccine or placebo injection, samples were drawn on day 63. Boston supplied an adult donor aged 18-55 years. Wuhan-strain SARS-CoV-2 spike was expressed by the Ad26 vector that made up the vaccine. In germline, CDR1 is MNHEY, CDR2 SMNVEV (reference sequence). This CDR3 is 14 amino acids long. V was clipped by 6 bases and J by 0 bases, with 12 bases between them. Repertoires were generated with immunoSEQ multiplex PCR, while TCRdb's copy carries only in-frame clones and drops some. The table shows about 410,000 clones, with about 89% occurring only once.

The input for sequencing was peripheral blood, taken in a trial of Ad26.COV2.S vaccine versus placebo. This TCR came from a person between 18 and 65 years old who received the Ad26.COV2.S COVID-19 vaccine or a placebo. This sequence joins TRBV27 and TRBJ2-7; no definite D call. CDR3 bases: TGTGCCAGCAGCTCACCAGCTACCTCCTACGAGCAGTACTTC. The encoded protein is CASSSPATSYEQYF.